Listed below are T cell receptor beta chains from one sample, sequenced in a study of tumor and adjacent non-tumor tissue in lung cancer. TCRdb reprocessed the multiplex PCR reads via MiXCR and lists one record per CDR3 protein. The table shows over 60,000 distinct CDR3 sequences, with around four fifths occurring only once. Material for sequencing was lung tumor tissue. The receptors originated from a man in his fifties or sixties with non-small cell lung cancer. The CDR3 runs from the conserved cysteine through the conserved F or W. The order of the fields is V gene, J gene, CDR3 protein.

V: TRBV10-3; J: TRBJ1-3; CDR3: CAITLLGNTIYF
V: TRBV20-1; J: TRBJ2-1; CDR3: CNAMVSGNGYNEQFF
V: TRBV7-9; J: TRBJ2-2; CDR3: CASSRQGGTGELLF
V: TRBV18; J: TRBJ2-1; CDR3: CGSSPKTGSISYNEQFF
V: TRBV11-1; J: TRBJ2-1; CDR3: CDSGEGYGNEQFF
V: TRBV6-5; J: TRBJ2-2; CDR3: CASGYRAGGELFF
V: TRBV6-6; J: TRBJ2-1; CDR3: CASSPKDRAYSNEQLF
V: TRBV7-9; J: TRBJ2-3; CDR3: CASSGPLENTDTKYF
V: TRBV6-2/TRBV6-3; J: TRBJ2-2; CDR3: CANNIQGNTGELLF
V: TRBV20-1; J: TRBJ2-7; CDR3: CSARDVQAYEQHF
V: TRBV20-1; J: TRBJ2-3; CDR3: CNAIPERTSGWTDTQYF
V: TRBV30; J: TRBJ1-2; CDR3: CAWRGGAPKDFGSYGYTF
V: TRBV29-1; J: TRBJ2-7; CDR3: CRVVRGTEQYF
V: TRBV29-1; J: TRBJ1-1; CDR3: CSPPAGGDNEAFF
V: TRBV12-3/TRBV12-4; J: TRBJ2-1; CDR3: CASSFGGRAHEQFF
V: TRBV6-2/TRBV6-3; J: TRBJ2-2; CDR3: CASSIQGNTGELFF
V: TRBV29-1; J: TRBJ1-1; CDR3: CSVDPDTGEAFF
V: TRBV28; J: TRBJ1-2; CDR3: CDSSPTGAYNYGYTF
V: TRBV11-1; J: TRBJ2-1; CDR3: CVSERWESRGEHFF
V: TRBV29-1; J: TRBJ2-3; CDR3: CSVATGTTTDTQYF
V: TRBV29-1; J: TRBJ1-2; CDR3: CSVSPQQSRGHTF
V: TRBV29-1; J: TRBJ1-1; CDR3: CSASAGGETEAFF
V: TRBV20-1; J: TRBJ2-7; CDR3: CSSRQAVHEQYF
V: TRBV2; J: TRBJ2-2; CDR3: CASSDGLALNTGELFF
V: TRBV6-5; J: TRBJ2-1; CDR3: CASNPRHLYNEQFF
V: TRBV12-3/TRBV12-4; J: TRBJ1-5; CDR3: CASSRLGTPTQPQHF
V: TRBV5-5; J: TRBJ2-7; CDR3: CASSGPGGDHMMREQYF
V: TRBV12-3/TRBV12-4; J: TRBJ2-3; CDR3: CASSSLGEGTDTHYF
V: TRBV5-4; J: TRBJ2-2; CDR3: CPSSLAVTGELFF
V: TRBV20-1; J: .; CDR3: CSASSQGALRNQPQYF
V: TRBV11-1; J: TRBJ2-2; CDR3: CSSSYTSGTRELFF
V: TRBV29-1; J: TRBJ2-7; CDR3: CSVEGVANEQYF
V: TRBV20-1; J: TRBJ2-7; CDR3: CCLQAAKERLNEQYF
V: TRBV24-1; J: TRBJ2-4; CDR3: CGSSDSGFGNIQYF
V: TRBV5-6; J: TRBJ2-3; CDR3: CASSFRQGAADTQYF
V: TRBV10-3; J: TRBJ1-5; CDR3: CAVSVERKKPHHF
V: TRBV12-3/TRBV12-4; J: TRBJ2-3; CDR3: CASSSVGEGTDTKYF
V: TRBV28; J: TRBJ1-2; CDR3: CASSYRDRWNGYTF
V: TRBV6-5; J: TRBJ1-5; CDR3: CASSSTGGSQPQHF
V: TRBV4-1; J: TRBJ2-1; CDR3: CASRSSGGYNEQFF
V: TRBV6-6; J: TRBJ2-3; CDR3: CANSYRGITQYF
V: TRBV20-1; J: TRBJ1-6; CDR3: CSVHTGTKSSPLHF
V: TRBV20-1; J: TRBJ2-3; CDR3: CNARDPVTDGTDTQYF
V: TRBV20-1; J: TRBJ1-1; CDR3: CSVAGKNEAFF
V: TRBV11-1; J: TRBJ2-1; CDR3: CASRFDTYSTYEQFF
V: TRBV6-1; J: TRBJ2-3; CDR3: CASGEGLRDTQYF
V: TRBV20-1; J: TRBJ1-1; CDR3: CNVNRMNTEAFF
V: TRBV29-1; J: TRBJ2-5; CDR3: CSVDDHLANQETQYF
V: TRBV12-3/TRBV12-4; J: TRBJ2-2; CDR3: CASSLYTATHTGELFF
V: TRBV11-3; J: TRBJ2-1; CDR3: CASTFAGSHNEQFF
V: TRBV11-1; J: TRBJ2-2; CDR3: CASNFTSDTGELFF
V: TRBV20-1; J: TRBJ2-7; CDR3: CSVRSGYEQYF
V: TRBV11-1; J: TRBJ2-1; CDR3: CASSLVSPRDNEQFF
V: TRBV6-1; J: TRBJ2-7; CDR3: CASSGTSVNERYF
V: TRBV10-3; J: TRBJ2-7; CDR3: CAICEGLADSSYEQYF
V: TRBV20-1; J: TRBJ2-3; CDR3: CSASYHVGSGYF
V: TRBV6-1; J: TRBJ1-5; CDR3: CASNPSLSNQLQHF